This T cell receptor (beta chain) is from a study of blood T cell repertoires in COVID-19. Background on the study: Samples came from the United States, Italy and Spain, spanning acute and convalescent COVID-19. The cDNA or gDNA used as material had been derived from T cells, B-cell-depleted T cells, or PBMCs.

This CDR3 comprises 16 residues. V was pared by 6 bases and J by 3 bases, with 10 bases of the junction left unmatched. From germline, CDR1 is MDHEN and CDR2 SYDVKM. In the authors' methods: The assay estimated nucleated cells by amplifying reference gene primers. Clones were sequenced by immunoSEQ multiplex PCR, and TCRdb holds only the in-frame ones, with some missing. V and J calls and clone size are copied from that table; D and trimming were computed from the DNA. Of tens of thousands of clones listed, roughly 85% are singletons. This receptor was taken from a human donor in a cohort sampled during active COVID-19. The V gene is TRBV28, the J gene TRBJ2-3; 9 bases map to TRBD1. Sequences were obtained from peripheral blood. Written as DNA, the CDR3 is TGTGCCAGCAGCCCCACTCGACAGGGGGGGACAGATACGCAGTATTTT. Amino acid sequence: CASSPTRQGGTDTQYF.